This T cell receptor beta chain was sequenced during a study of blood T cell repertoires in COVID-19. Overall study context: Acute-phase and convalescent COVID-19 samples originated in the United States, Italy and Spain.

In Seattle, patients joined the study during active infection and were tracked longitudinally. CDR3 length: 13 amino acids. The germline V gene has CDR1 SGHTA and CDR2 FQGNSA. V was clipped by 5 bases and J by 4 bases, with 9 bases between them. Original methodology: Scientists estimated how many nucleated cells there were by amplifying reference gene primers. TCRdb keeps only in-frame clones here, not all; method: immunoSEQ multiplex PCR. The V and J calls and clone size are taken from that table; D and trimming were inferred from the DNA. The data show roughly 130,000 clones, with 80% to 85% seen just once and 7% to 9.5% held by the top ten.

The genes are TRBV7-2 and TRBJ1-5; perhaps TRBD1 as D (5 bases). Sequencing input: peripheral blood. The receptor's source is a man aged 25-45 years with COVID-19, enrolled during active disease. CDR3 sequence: CASSPRGNQPQHF. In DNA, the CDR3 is TGTGCCAGCAGCCCTCGGGGGAATCAGCCCCAGCATTTT.